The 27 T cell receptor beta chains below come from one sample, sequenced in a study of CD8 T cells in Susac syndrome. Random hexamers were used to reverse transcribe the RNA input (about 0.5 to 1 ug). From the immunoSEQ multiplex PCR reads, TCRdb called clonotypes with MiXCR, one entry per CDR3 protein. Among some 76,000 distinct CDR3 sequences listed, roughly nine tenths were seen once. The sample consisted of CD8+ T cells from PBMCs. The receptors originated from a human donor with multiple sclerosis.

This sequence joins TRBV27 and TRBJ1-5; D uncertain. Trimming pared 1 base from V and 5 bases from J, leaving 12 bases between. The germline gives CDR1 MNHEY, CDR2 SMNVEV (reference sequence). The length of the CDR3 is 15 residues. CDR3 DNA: TGTGCCAGCAGTTTATACCCGCTTGGGGATCAGCCCCAGCATTTT. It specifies CASSLYPLGDQPQHF.

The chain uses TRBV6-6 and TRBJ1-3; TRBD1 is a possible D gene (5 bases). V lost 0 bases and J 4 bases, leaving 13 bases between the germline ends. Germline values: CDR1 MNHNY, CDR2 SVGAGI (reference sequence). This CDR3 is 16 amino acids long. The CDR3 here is CASSYSIVGEGNTIYF. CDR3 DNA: TGTGCCAGCAGTTACTCGATTGTGGGGGAAGGAAACACCATATATTTT.

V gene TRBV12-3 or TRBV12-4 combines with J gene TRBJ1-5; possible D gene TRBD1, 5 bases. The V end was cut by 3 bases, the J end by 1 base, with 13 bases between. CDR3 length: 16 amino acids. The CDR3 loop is CASSFFQGWSNQPQHF. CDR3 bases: TGTGCCAGCAGTTTCTTCCAGGGCTGGAGCAATCAGCCCCAGCATTTT.

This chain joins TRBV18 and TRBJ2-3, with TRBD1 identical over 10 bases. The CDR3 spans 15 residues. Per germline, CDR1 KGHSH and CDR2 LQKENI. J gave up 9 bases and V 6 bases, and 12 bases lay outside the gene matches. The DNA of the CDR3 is TGTGCCAGCTCCCACGAGGGACAGGGGATCGAGACGCAGTATTTT. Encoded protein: CASSHEGQGIETQYF. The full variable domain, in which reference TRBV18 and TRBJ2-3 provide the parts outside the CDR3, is NAGVMQNPRHLVRRRGQEARLRCSPMKGHSHVYWYRQLPEEGLKFMVYLQKENIIDESGMPKERFSAEFPKEGPSILRIQQVVRGDSAAYFCASSHEGQGIETQYFGPGTRLTVL.

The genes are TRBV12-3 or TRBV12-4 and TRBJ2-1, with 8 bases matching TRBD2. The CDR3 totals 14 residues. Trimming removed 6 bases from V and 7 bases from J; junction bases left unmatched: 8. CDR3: CASSPRGGRNEQFF. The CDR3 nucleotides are TGTGCCAGCAGCCCCCGGGGCGGGAGGAATGAGCAGTTCTTC.

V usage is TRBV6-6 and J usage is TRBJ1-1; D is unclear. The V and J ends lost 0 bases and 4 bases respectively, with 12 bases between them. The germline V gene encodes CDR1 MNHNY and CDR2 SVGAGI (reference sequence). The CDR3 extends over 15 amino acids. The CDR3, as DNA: TGTGCCAGCAGTTACTCGTTCGGGGTAGGCACTGAAGCTTTCTTT. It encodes CASSYSFGVGTEAFF.

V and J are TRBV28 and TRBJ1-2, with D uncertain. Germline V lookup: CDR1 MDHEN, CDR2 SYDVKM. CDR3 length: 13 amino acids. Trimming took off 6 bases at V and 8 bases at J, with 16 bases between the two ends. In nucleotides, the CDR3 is TGTGCCAGCAGATCGGTAGACCTGAGAGGCTACACCTTC. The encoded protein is CASRSVDLRGYTF.

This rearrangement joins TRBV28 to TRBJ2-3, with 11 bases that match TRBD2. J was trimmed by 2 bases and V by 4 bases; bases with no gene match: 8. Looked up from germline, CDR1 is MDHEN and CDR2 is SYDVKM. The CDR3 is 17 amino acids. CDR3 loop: CASSSTLAGGPTDTQYF. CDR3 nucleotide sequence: TGTGCCAGCAGTTCGACATTAGCGGGGGGGCCCACAGATACGCAGTATTTT.

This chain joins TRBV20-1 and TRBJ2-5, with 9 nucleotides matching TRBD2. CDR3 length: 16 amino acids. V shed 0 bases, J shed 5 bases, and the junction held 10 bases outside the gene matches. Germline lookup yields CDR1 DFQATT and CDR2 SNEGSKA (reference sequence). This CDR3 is CSARDSSGIFGETQYF. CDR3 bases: TGCAGTGCTAGAGACTCTAGCGGGATCTTCGGGGAGACCCAGTACTTC.

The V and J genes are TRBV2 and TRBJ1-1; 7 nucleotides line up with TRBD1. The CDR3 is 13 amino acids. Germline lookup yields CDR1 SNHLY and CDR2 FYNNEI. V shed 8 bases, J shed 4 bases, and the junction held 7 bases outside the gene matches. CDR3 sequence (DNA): TGTGCCAGCGATGGACAGGAGATCACTGAAGCTTTCTTT. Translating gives CASDGQEITEAFF.

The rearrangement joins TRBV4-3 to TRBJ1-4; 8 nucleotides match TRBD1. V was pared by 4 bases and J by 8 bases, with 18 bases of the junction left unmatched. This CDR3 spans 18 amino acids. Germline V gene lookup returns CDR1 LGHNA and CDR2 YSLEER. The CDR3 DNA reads TGCGCCAGCAGCCCTTCTTGGACAGGGTTGTTTTTCGGGGAAAAACTGTTTTTT. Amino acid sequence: CASSPSWTGLFFGEKLFF.

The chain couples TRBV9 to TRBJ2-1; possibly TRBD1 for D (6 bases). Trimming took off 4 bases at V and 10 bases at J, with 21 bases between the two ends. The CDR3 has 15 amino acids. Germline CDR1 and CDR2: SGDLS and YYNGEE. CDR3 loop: CASSPPGQGLGEQFF. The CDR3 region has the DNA TGTGCCAGCAGCCCCCCCGGGCAGGGGTTAGGCGAGCAGTTCTTC.

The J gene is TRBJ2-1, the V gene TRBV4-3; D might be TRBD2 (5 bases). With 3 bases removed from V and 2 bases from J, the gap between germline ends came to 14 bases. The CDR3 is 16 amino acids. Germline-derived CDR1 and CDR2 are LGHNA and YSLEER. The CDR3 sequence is CASSQNPGSPYNEQFF. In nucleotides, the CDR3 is TGCGCCAGCAGCCAGAACCCGGGGTCCCCCTACAATGAGCAGTTCTTC.

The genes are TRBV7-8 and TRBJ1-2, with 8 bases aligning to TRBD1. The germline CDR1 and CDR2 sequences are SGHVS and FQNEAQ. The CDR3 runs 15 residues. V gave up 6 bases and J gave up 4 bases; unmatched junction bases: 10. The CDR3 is CASSSGTGDPYGYTF. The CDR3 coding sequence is TGTGCCAGCAGTTCCGGGACAGGCGACCCCTATGGCTACACCTTC.

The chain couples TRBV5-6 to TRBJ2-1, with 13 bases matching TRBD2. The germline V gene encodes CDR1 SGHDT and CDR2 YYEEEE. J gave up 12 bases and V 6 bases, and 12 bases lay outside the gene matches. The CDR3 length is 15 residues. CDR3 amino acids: CASTQGLAGWVGQFF. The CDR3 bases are TGTGCCAGCACCCAGGGACTAGCGGGATGGGTGGGGCAGTTCTTC.

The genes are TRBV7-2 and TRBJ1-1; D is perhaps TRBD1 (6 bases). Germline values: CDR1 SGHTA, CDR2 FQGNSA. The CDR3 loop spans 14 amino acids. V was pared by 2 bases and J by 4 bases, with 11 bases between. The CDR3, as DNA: TGTGCCAGCAGCTTAAGACAGGTCCTCACTGAAGCTTTCTTT. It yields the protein CASSLRQVLTEAFF.

In nucleotides, the CDR3 is TGTGCCAGCAGCTTGGGGGAGGATACGCAGTATTTT. Translation gives CASSLGEDTQYF. V is TRBV7-9 and J is TRBJ2-3; D tentatively fits TRBD1 or TRBD2 (5 bases each). The CDR3 runs 12 residues. In germline, CDR1 is SEHNR, CDR2 FQNEAQ (reference sequence). The V gene lost 3 bases and the J gene lost 6 bases, with 7 bases spanning the gap.

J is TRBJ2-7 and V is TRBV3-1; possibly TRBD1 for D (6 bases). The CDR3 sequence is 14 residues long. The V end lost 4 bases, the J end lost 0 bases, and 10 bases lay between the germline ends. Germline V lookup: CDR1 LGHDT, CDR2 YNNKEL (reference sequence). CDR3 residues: CASSLDRSSYEQYF. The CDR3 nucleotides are TGTGCCAGCAGCCTAGACAGGAGCTCCTACGAGCAGTACTTC.

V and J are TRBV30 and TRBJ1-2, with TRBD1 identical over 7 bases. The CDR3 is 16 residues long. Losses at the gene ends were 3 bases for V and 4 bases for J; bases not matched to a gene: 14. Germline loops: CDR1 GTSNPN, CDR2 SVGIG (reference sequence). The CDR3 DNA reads TGTGCCTGGAGGACGGGGTACTATGACAGGGTCTATGGCTACACCTTC. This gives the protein CAWRTGYYDRVYGYTF.

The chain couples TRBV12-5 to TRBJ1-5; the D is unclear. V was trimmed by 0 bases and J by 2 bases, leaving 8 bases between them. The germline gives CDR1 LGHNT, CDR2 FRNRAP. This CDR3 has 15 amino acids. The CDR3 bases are TGTGCTAGTGGTTTGGTAGATCAAGGCAATCAGCCCCAGCATTTT. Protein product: CASGLVDQGNQPQHF.

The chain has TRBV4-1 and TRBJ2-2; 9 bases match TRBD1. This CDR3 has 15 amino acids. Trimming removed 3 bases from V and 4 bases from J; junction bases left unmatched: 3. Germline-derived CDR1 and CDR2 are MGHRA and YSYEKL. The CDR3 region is CASSQRTGATGELFF. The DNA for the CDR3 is TGCGCCAGCAGCCAGAGGACAGGGGCCACCGGGGAGCTGTTTTTT.

CDR3 sequence: CASSFASGRIPSYNEQFF. CDR3 DNA: TGTGCCAGCAGTTTCGCTAGCGGGAGGATACCCTCCTACAATGAGCAGTTCTTC. The rearrangement uses TRBV12-3 or TRBV12-4 and TRBJ2-1; 11 positions match TRBD2. V dropped 3 bases and J dropped 0; count of bases not matched to a gene: 7. This CDR3 spans 18 amino acids.

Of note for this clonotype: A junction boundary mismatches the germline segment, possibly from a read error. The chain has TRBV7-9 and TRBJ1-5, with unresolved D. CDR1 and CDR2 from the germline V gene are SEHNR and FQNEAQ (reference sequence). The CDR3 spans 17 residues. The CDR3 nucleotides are TGTGCCAGCAGCTTAGCGGGAGGACCCTATAGCAATCAGCCCCAACATTTT. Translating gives CASSLAGGPYSNQPQHF.

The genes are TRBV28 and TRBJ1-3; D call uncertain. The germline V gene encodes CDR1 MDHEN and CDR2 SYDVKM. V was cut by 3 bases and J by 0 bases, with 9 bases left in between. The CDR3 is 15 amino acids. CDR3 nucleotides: TGTGCCAGCAGTTTGGGTCAGGTCTCTGGAAACACCATATATTTT. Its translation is CASSLGQVSGNTIYF.

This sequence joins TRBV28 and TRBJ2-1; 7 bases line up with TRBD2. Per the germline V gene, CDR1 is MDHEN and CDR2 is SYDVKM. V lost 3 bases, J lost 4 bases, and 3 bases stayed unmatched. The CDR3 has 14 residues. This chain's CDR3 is CASSFLAGYNEQFF. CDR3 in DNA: TGTGCCAGCAGTTTTTTAGCGGGTTACAATGAGCAGTTCTTC.

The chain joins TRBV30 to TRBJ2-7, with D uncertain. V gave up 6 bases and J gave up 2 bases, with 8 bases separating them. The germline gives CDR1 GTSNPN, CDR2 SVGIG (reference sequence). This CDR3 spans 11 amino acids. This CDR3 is CACHSTYEQYF. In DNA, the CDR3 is TGTGCCTGCCATTCGACCTACGAGCAGTACTTC. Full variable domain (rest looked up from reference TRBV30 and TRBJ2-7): SQTIHQWPATLVQPVGSPLSLECTVEGTSNPNLYWYRQAAGRGLQLLFYSVGIGQISSEVPQNLSASRPQDRQFILSSKKLLLSDSGFYLCACHSTYEQYFGPGTRLTVT.

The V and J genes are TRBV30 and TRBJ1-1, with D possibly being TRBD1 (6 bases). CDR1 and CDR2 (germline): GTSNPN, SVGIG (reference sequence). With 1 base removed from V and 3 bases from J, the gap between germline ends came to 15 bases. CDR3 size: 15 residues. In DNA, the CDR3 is TGTGCCTGGAGTGATCTTCGGGGGCGGCACACTGAAGCTTTCTTT. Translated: CAWSDLRGRHTEAFF.